The source of this TCR beta chain is a study of blood T cell repertoires in COVID-19. Study-level background: Acute-phase and convalescent COVID-19 samples originated in the United States, Italy and Spain. Nucleic acid was either cDNA or gDNA, and it came from T cells, B-cell-depleted T cells, or PBMCs.

Original handling: Amplifying reference gene primers gave estimates of nucleated cell counts. The method was immunoSEQ multiplex PCR; TCRdb's version includes in-frame clones alone and lacks a portion of them. Clone size and the V and J calls come from that table; the DNA yielded D and trimming. The sample includes about 200,000 clones, 86% of them seen just once. Per the germline V gene, CDR1 is KGHDR and CDR2 is SFDVKD. This CDR3 comprises 15 residues. The V segment lost 7 bases and the J segment 2 bases; nucleotides outside the gene matches: 6. The clonotype comes from a woman in her fifties or sixties with acute or convalescent COVID-19. The chain is built from TRBV24-1 and TRBJ2-5; TRBD1 matches 10 bases. The specimen sequenced was peripheral blood. The CDR3 is CATSTGQGGQETQYF. CDR3 nucleotides: TGTGCCACCAGCACTGGACAGGGGGGGCAAGAGACCCAGTACTTC.